Shown below are 25 T cell receptor beta chains from a single sample sequenced in a study of metastatic and nonmetastatic thyroid tumors. Prior to thyroid surgery, none of the patients had received any treatment. TCRdb re-analyzed the PCR reads through MiXCR. The data show around 16,000 clones, under 15% seen once. Sequenced material: tumor tissue. All receptors come from a female donor with papillary thyroid cancer or a benign thyroid nodule (not recorded which). Some clones in this sample may be carry-over from other donors' samples.

The rearrangement joins TRBV10-1 to TRBJ2-7; D is possibly TRBD1 (5 bases). V lost 3 bases and J lost 5, with 17 bases in between. The germline gives CDR1 WNHNN, CDR2 SYGVQD (reference sequence). The CDR3 covers 15 residues. CDR3 DNA sequence: TGCGCCAGCAGTGAAGTAGGGGCGCTTCCCCACGAGCAGTACTTC. Translation: CASSEVGALPHEQYF.

By sample share, this clone is medium-sized (0.01 to 0.1%). V usage is TRBV19 and J usage is TRBJ2-7, with 7 positions matching TRBD1. The V and J ends lost 3 bases and 7 bases, in that order; junction bases with no gene match: 9. Germline CDR1 is LNHDA and CDR2 is SQIVND (reference sequence). The CDR3 runs 14 residues. The CDR3: CASSMTGSVEEQYF. The CDR3 bases are TGTGCCAGTAGTATGACAGGGTCGGTGGAGGAGCAGTACTTC.

This clone ranks as medium-sized. V usage is TRBV5-1 and J usage is TRBJ2-7, with a tentative D call TRBD2 (6 bases). This CDR3 is 12 amino acids long. Trimming took off 7 bases at V and 2 bases at J, with 10 bases between the two ends. CDR1 is SGHRS, CDR2 YFSETQ, per germline. The CDR3: CASSGGAYEQYF. The CDR3 nucleotides are TGCGCCAGCTCCGGCGGGGCCTACGAGCAGTACTTC.

At least ten counts were recorded for this clone. The gene calls are TRBV11-3 and TRBJ2-1; the D gene is possibly TRBD1 (6 bases). The ends were cut back, 2 bases at V and 7 bases at J, with 15 bases in the middle. Germline CDR1 and CDR2: SGHNT and YENEEA. The length of the CDR3 is 15 residues. The CDR3 region is CASSLRGGTGNEQFF. CDR3 bases: TGTGCCAGCAGCTTAAGAGGGGGTACGGGTAATGAGCAGTTCTTC.

This clone was counted at least ten times. This chain joins TRBV7-3 and TRBJ1-1; no clear D. The CDR3 loop spans 15 amino acids. Germline assignment: CDR1 SGHTA and CDR2 FQGTGA. V gave up 0 bases and J gave up 4 bases, with 12 bases separating them. This CDR3 reads CASSLTGDPSTEAFF. Here the CDR3 DNA reads TGTGCCAGCAGCTTAACCGGGGATCCCAGCACTGAAGCTTTCTTT.

This clone was seen ten or more times. The chain couples TRBV25-1 to TRBJ2-7, with 8 bases that match TRBD1. There are 14 residues in the CDR3. Germline V gives CDR1 MGHDK, CDR2 SYGVNS. The junction had 4 bases not matched to a gene; V was cut back by 4 bases and J by 2 bases. In DNA, the CDR3 is TGTGCCAGCAGTGGAGGACAGGGCACCTACGAGCAGTACTTC. Its protein is CASSGGQGTYEQYF.

This clone was seen ten or more times. The CDR3 spells CASSFQGYAGQPQHF. The DNA of the CDR3 is TGTGCCAGCAGCTTCCAAGGGTACGCAGGCCAGCCCCAGCATTTT. The rearrangement joins TRBV2 to TRBJ1-5; D is unclear. Germline lookup yields CDR1 SNHLY and CDR2 FYNNEI. The V end lost 6 bases, the J end lost 7 bases, and 19 bases lay between the germline ends. This CDR3 has 15 amino acids.

This chain links TRBV4-3 with TRBJ1-2, with a tentative D call TRBD1 (5 bases). This CDR3 is 14 amino acids long. The V end lost 4 bases, the J end lost 8 bases, and 17 bases lay between the germline ends. Germline CDR1 LGHNA, CDR2 YSLEER. CDR3 in amino acids: CASSPAGGVLGYTF. For the CDR3, the DNA is TGCGCCAGCAGCCCCGCGGGGGGGGTGTTGGGCTACACCTTC.

The rearrangement uses TRBV5-1 and TRBJ2-7; D might be TRBD2 (6 bases). The CDR3 loop spans 15 amino acids. V was shortened by 0 bases and J by 7 bases, with 17 bases between the two germline ends. Germline V gene data show CDR1 as SGHRS and CDR2 as YFSETQ. CDR3 bases: TGCGCCAGCAGCTTGGCGTCGACCCGGGCGGGGGAGCAGTACTTC. Its translation: CASSLASTRAGEQYF.

Notes on this clone: A read error may account for a junction end that differs from germline. V and J are TRBV6-1 and TRBJ2-5; the D is unclear. The V gene's germline CDR1 is MNHNS and CDR2 SASEGT. This CDR3 contains 13 residues. CDR3 DNA sequence: TGTGCCGGCAGCTGGGATTCCCAAGAGACCCAGTACTTC. This codes for CAGSWDSQETQYF.

There are many counts of this clone. This chain joins TRBV7-2 and TRBJ2-1; no definite D call. Trimming pared 10 bases from V and 5 bases from J, leaving 9 bases between. CDR1 and CDR2 from the germline V gene are SGHTA and FQGNSA. The CDR3 is made up of 11 amino acids. CDR3 in DNA: TGTGCCACCTCACTACACAATGAGCAGTTCTTC. The encoded protein is CATSLHNEQFF.

By sample fraction, this clone is medium-sized. This chain's CDR3 is CASSYREPGFRSEKLFF. The CDR3, as DNA: TGTGCCAGCAGTTACAGGGAGCCGGGGTTCCGAAGTGAAAAACTGTTTTTT. The gene calls are TRBV6-6 and TRBJ1-4, with D uncertain. This CDR3 contains 17 residues. CDR1 is MNHNY, CDR2 SVGAGI, per germline (reference sequence). V lost 2 bases and J 7 bases, leaving 20 bases between the germline ends.

The genes are TRBV20-1 and TRBJ1-2; possible D gene TRBD1, 6 bases. Trimming cost V 3 bases and J 2 bases, with 10 bases left between them. Germline V gene data show CDR1 as DFQATT and CDR2 as SNEGSKA (reference sequence). This CDR3 has 13 residues. The CDR3 nucleotides are TGCAGTGCTAGTGACAGGACCAACTATGGCTACACCTTC. This gives the protein CSASDRTNYGYTF.

This clone showed up many times. The chain has TRBV18 and TRBJ2-7, with D perhaps matching TRBD2 (5 bases). CDR1 is KGHSH and CDR2 is LQKENI in the germline V gene. The CDR3 covers 17 residues. The V gene lost 6 bases and the J gene lost 5 bases, with 26 bases spanning the gap. CDR3 protein: CASSLMRGSGIGDEQYF. The CDR3 DNA follows: TGTGCCAGCTCCCTAATGCGAGGGAGCGGCATTGGGGACGAGCAGTACTTC.

This clone was observed at least ten times. The V call is TRBV4-3, the J call TRBJ2-2; either TRBD1 or TRBD2 may supply D (5 bases each). The CDR3 consists of 16 residues. V lost 0 bases and J 0 bases, leaving 8 bases between the germline ends. From germline, CDR1 is LGHNA and CDR2 YSLEER. CDR3 protein: CASSQDRGANTGELFF. In nucleotides, the CDR3 is TGCGCCAGCAGCCAAGATCGAGGGGCGAACACCGGGGAGCTGTTTTTT.

The rearrangement links TRBV20-1 to TRBJ1-1, with unresolved D. Germline V lookup: CDR1 DFQATT, CDR2 SNEGSKA (reference sequence). This CDR3 is built from 15 residues. V lost 3 bases and J lost 0, with 14 bases in between. CDR3 in amino acids: CSARRLGRMNTEAFF. The CDR3 DNA follows: TGCAGTGCTAGGAGACTCGGACGGATGAACACTGAAGCTTTCTTT.

This clone was seen repeatedly, ten times or more. The CDR3 sequence: CASSPNPQGTYGYTF. CDR3 DNA sequence: TGTGCCAGCAGCCCCAATCCCCAGGGAACTTATGGCTACACCTTC. This sequence joins TRBV28 and TRBJ1-2; D may be TRBD1 (5 bases). The CDR3 runs 15 residues. Trimming cost V 6 bases and J 5 bases, with 19 bases left between them. Germline assignment: CDR1 MDHEN and CDR2 SYDVKM.

This clone was observed many times. V usage is TRBV29-1 and J usage is TRBJ2-3, with D hard to call. V was cut by 7 bases and J by 2 bases, with 19 bases left in between. This CDR3 is built from 15 residues. Germline V lookup: CDR1 SQVTM, CDR2 ANQGSEA. The chain's CDR3 is CSAQTGLLATDTQYF. The CDR3 DNA reads as TGCAGCGCCCAGACCGGGCTCCTTGCCACAGATACGCAGTATTTT.

This clone was counted at least ten times. The V gene is TRBV2, the J gene TRBJ2-7; no reliable D call. Trimming stripped 0 bases from V and 2 bases from J, with 2 bases between. The germline V gene has CDR1 SNHLY and CDR2 FYNNEI. The CDR3 sequence is 12 residues long. This CDR3 reads CASSEATYEQYF. Written as DNA, the CDR3 is TGTGCCAGCAGTGAAGCTACCTACGAGCAGTACTTC.

V and J are TRBV4-1 and TRBJ1-4; 7 bases match TRBD1. With 7 bases clipped from V and 7 bases from J, the junction kept 12 bases outside the gene matches. The CDR3 runs to 15 residues. Germline values: CDR1 MGHRA, CDR2 YSYEKL. The CDR3 region has the DNA TGCGCCAGCACTCGAAAAACAGGGGCGTTTGAAAAACTGTTTTTT. Its translation is CASTRKTGAFEKLFF.

This clone was recorded many times. Other DNA sequences in this sample translate to the same CDR3. J is TRBJ1-5 and V is TRBV4-2; D is unclear. Germline V CDR1 and CDR2: LGHNA, YNFKEQ. V lost 1 base and J lost 5, with 12 bases in between. The CDR3 runs 15 residues. CDR3 sequence (DNA): TGTGCCAGCAGCCAAGTTGTGGGGTCGGATCAGCCCCAGCATTTT. Its translation: CASSQVVGSDQPQHF.

The J gene is TRBJ1-3, the V gene TRBV6-1, with D unclear. Deletions cut 3 bases from V and 7 bases from J, with 16 bases between. This CDR3 spans 15 amino acids. The germline V gene has CDR1 MNHNS and CDR2 SASEGT. The CDR3 DNA reads as TGTGCCAGCAGTGAGGACGGACCTCGAGGCAACACCATATATTTT. It specifies CASSEDGPRGNTIYF.

In its sample, this clone was seen many times. This chain links TRBV6-6 with TRBJ2-2, with D possibly being TRBD1 or TRBD2 (6 bases each). Germline V gives CDR1 MNHNY, CDR2 SVGAGI (reference sequence). This CDR3 has 16 amino acids. V was trimmed by 0 bases and J by 6 bases, leaving 14 bases between them. CDR3 amino acids: CASSYSIGGPAGELFF. The CDR3 nucleotides are TGTGCCAGCAGTTACTCGATTGGGGGGCCGGCCGGGGAGCTGTTTTTT.

This clone has a count of ten or more. The V and J genes are TRBV6-1 and TRBJ1-4; tentative D call: TRBD1 (6 bases). Germline V gene data show CDR1 as MNHNS and CDR2 as SASEGT. V was trimmed by 6 bases and J by 6 bases, leaving 14 bases between them. CDR3 length equals 14 residues. CDR3 sequence: CASRLGGGDEKLFF. In DNA form, the CDR3 reads TGTGCCAGCAGACTAGGGGGGGGGGATGAAAAACTGTTTTTT.

This clone was picked up a small number of times. Just one base apart from a much larger clone, this may be a read error. The chain links TRBV9 to TRBJ1-2; D is unresolved. The germline V gene has CDR1 SGDLS and CDR2 YYNGEE. This CDR3 region has 11 residues. V was trimmed by 7 bases and J by 3 bases, leaving 7 bases between them. For the CDR3, the DNA is TGTGCCAGCGAGGGAGACTATGGCTACACCTTC. It is translated as CASEGDYGYTF.